The rows below give T cell receptor beta chains drawn from one sample of a study of blood T cell repertoires in COVID-19. TCRdb's table, derived via immunoSEQ multiplex PCR, lists solely in-frame clones and lacks some. This table has 60,000 to 90,000 clones, more than 75% appearing once. The sequenced sample was peripheral blood. Source of these receptors: a man in his fifties or sixties with COVID-19, enrolled during active disease. CDR3s include the opening cysteine and the closing phenylalanine or tryptophan. The D gene is left open where the match is weak. A clone size is listed for some rows: how often the clone was seen (once, few, many), or a class if it is expanded.

v_call: TRBV3-1/TRBV3-2
j_call: TRBJ2-1
clone_size: once
d_call: TRBD1
cdr3_aa: CASSPQTGTVNEQFF
cdr3_nt: TGTGCCAGCAGCCCCCAGACAGGGACAGTCAATGAGCAGTTCTTC

v_call: TRBV29-1
j_call: TRBJ2-2
clone_size: once
d_call: TRBD2
cdr3_aa: CSADGTSGGAVGELFF
cdr3_nt: TGCAGCGCCGACGGGACTAGCGGGGGGGCGGTCGGGGAGCTGTTTTTT

v_call: TRBV7-7
j_call: TRBJ2-2
clone_size: NA
d_call: NA
cdr3_aa: CASSLKSAGSNTGELFF
cdr3_nt: TGTGCCAGCAGCTTAAAGTCAGCGGGCTCGAACACCGGGGAGCTGTTTTTT

v_call: TRBV2
j_call: TRBJ1-5
clone_size: NA
d_call: TRBD1
cdr3_aa: CASSDLTGTVVNQPQHF
cdr3_nt: TGTGCCAGCAGCGATCTGACCGGGACAGTTGTTAATCAGCCCCAGCATTTT

v_call: TRBV5-1
j_call: TRBJ1-2
clone_size: NA
d_call: NA
cdr3_aa: CASSLRGSAGYTF
cdr3_nt: TGCGCCAGCAGCTTGAGGGGGAGTGCTGGCTACACCTTC

v_call: TRBV25-1
j_call: TRBJ1-2
clone_size: NA
d_call: NA
cdr3_aa: CASSEYGGSNYGYTF
cdr3_nt: TGTGCCAGCAGTGAATACGGGGGGTCTAACTATGGCTACACCTTC

v_call: TRBV28
j_call: TRBJ1-1
clone_size: NA
d_call: NA
cdr3_aa: CASSLYRAENTEAFF
cdr3_nt: TGTGCCAGCAGTCTATACAGGGCGGAGAACACTGAAGCTTTCTTT

v_call: TRBV20-1
j_call: TRBJ2-5
clone_size: once
d_call: NA
cdr3_aa: CSFLRETQYF
cdr3_nt: TGCAGTTTCCTAAGAGAGACCCAGTACTTC

v_call: TRBV30
j_call: TRBJ1-1
clone_size: NA
d_call: NA
cdr3_aa: CAWSVHGDTEAFF
cdr3_nt: TGTGCCTGGAGTGTTCATGGAGACACTGAAGCTTTCTTT

v_call: TRBV5-6
j_call: TRBJ1-1
clone_size: NA
d_call: NA
cdr3_aa: CASSYVLMNTEAFF
cdr3_nt: TGTGCCAGCAGCTATGTCCTAATGAACACTGAAGCTTTCTTT

v_call: TRBV30
j_call: TRBJ2-5
clone_size: NA
d_call: NA
cdr3_aa: CAWSVRGTQYF
cdr3_nt: TGTGCCTGGAGTGTAAGGGGAACCCAGTACTTC

v_call: TRBV27
j_call: TRBJ1-5
clone_size: NA
d_call: NA
cdr3_aa: CASKVTGDRKPQHF
cdr3_nt: TGTGCCAGCAAAGTGACGGGGGATAGGAAGCCCCAGCATTTT

v_call: TRBV7-9
j_call: TRBJ2-2
clone_size: once
d_call: TRBD1
cdr3_aa: CASSLEGDRENTGELFF
cdr3_nt: TGTGCCAGCAGCTTAGAAGGGGACAGGGAGAACACCGGGGAGCTGTTTTTT

v_call: TRBV19
j_call: TRBJ1-1
clone_size: once
d_call: TRBD1
cdr3_aa: CASSIDRDTEAFF
cdr3_nt: TGTGCCAGTAGTATCGACAGGGACACTGAAGCTTTCTTT

v_call: TRBV6-5
j_call: TRBJ2-3
clone_size: NA
d_call: NA
cdr3_aa: CASSYGATTDTQYF
cdr3_nt: TGTGCCAGCAGTTACGGGGCCACCACAGATACGCAGTATTTT

v_call: TRBV19
j_call: TRBJ2-7
clone_size: NA
d_call: TRBD2
cdr3_aa: CASTRRGGGDEQYF
cdr3_nt: TGTGCCAGTACCCGGAGAGGCGGGGGAGACGAGCAGTACTTC

v_call: TRBV4-2
j_call: TRBJ2-5
clone_size: NA
d_call: TRBD2
cdr3_aa: CASSQDLFAAGKETQYF
cdr3_nt: TGTGCCAGCAGCCAAGATCTGTTTGCAGCGGGGAAAGAGACCCAGTACTTC

v_call: TRBV19
j_call: TRBJ1-1
clone_size: NA
d_call: TRBD1
cdr3_aa: CASNKGTEKNTEAFF
cdr3_nt: TGTGCCAGTAATAAAGGGACAGAGAAGAACACTGAAGCTTTCTTT

v_call: TRBV7-9
j_call: TRBJ1-6
clone_size: NA
d_call: NA
cdr3_aa: CASSLEGGGSYNSPLHF
cdr3_nt: TGTGCCAGCAGCTTGGAGGGGGGGGGCTCCTATAATTCACCCCTCCACTTT

v_call: TRBV2
j_call: TRBJ1-2
clone_size: NA
d_call: NA
cdr3_aa: CASSLDRNGYTF
cdr3_nt: TGTGCCAGCAGTCTGGACAGAAATGGCTACACCTTC

v_call: TRBV10-1
j_call: TRBJ2-2
clone_size: NA
d_call: NA
cdr3_aa: CASSDPEKPGELFF
cdr3_nt: TGCGCCAGCAGTGACCCGGAGAAGCCCGGGGAGCTGTTTTTT

v_call: TRBV6-5
j_call: TRBJ1-4
clone_size: NA
d_call: NA
cdr3_aa: CASSYSGENEKLFF
cdr3_nt: TGTGCCAGCAGTTATTCGGGAGAGAATGAAAAACTGTTTTTT

v_call: TRBV19
j_call: TRBJ2-5
clone_size: NA
d_call: TRBD2
cdr3_aa: CASSIAASGGETQYF
cdr3_nt: TGTGCCAGTAGTATAGCGGCTAGCGGGGGTGAGACCCAGTACTTC

v_call: TRBV7-2
j_call: TRBJ2-1
clone_size: NA
d_call: TRBD2
cdr3_aa: CASSLAGLVYNEQFF
cdr3_nt: TGTGCCAGCAGCTTAGCCGGACTAGTCTACAATGAGCAGTTCTTC

v_call: TRBV9
j_call: TRBJ2-2
clone_size: NA
d_call: TRBD2
cdr3_aa: CASSVEREVWTGELFF
cdr3_nt: TGTGCCAGCAGCGTAGAGCGGGAGGTATGGACCGGGGAGCTGTTTTTT

v_call: TRBV18
j_call: TRBJ2-7
clone_size: NA
d_call: NA
cdr3_aa: CASSPPRGSDYEQYF
cdr3_nt: TGTGCCAGCTCACCCCCTAGGGGGTCGGACTACGAGCAGTACTTC

v_call: TRBV3-1/TRBV3-2
j_call: TRBJ2-1
clone_size: NA
d_call: NA
cdr3_aa: CASSQVSEQFF
cdr3_nt: TGTGCCAGCAGCCAAGTGAGTGAGCAGTTCTTC

v_call: TRBV14
j_call: TRBJ1-1
clone_size: once
d_call: NA
cdr3_aa: CASSQAGGLRSTEAFF
cdr3_nt: TGTGCCAGCAGCCAAGCCGGGGGGTTGAGAAGCACTGAAGCTTTCTTT

v_call: TRBV3-1/TRBV3-2
j_call: TRBJ2-1
clone_size: NA
d_call: NA
cdr3_aa: CASSRSERDNNEQFF
cdr3_nt: TGTGCCAGCAGCCGTTCCGAGCGGGACAACAATGAGCAGTTCTTC

v_call: TRBV28
j_call: TRBJ1-2
clone_size: NA
d_call: TRBD1
cdr3_aa: CASSSPGTVYGYTF
cdr3_nt: TGTGCCAGCAGTTCCCCGGGGACAGTCTATGGCTACACCTTC

v_call: TRBV5-4
j_call: TRBJ1-1
clone_size: NA
d_call: TRBD1
cdr3_aa: CASSPGQSYTEAFF
cdr3_nt: TGTGCCAGCAGTCCGGGACAGAGCTACACTGAAGCTTTCTTT

v_call: TRBV11-1
j_call: TRBJ1-6
clone_size: NA
d_call: NA
cdr3_aa: CASSLQGIHNSPLHF
cdr3_nt: TGTGCCAGCAGCTTACAGGGGATACATAATTCACCCCTCCACTTT

v_call: TRBV6-5
j_call: TRBJ2-5
clone_size: NA
d_call: NA
cdr3_aa: CASSYLPSLAGETQYF
cdr3_nt: TGTGCCAGCAGTTACCTACCCTCACTAGCAGGAGAGACCCAGTACTTC

v_call: TRBV6-8
j_call: TRBJ2-5
clone_size: NA
d_call: TRBD1
cdr3_aa: CASSYSGDGTGFRETQYF
cdr3_nt: TGTGCCAGCAGTTACTCGGGGGATGGGACAGGGTTTCGGGAGACCCAGTACTTC

v_call: TRBV7-3
j_call: TRBJ1-1
clone_size: NA
d_call: NA
cdr3_aa: CASSSPQGWTEAFF
cdr3_nt: TGTGCCAGCAGCTCCCCACAGGGTTGGACTGAAGCTTTCTTT

v_call: TRBV5-1
j_call: TRBJ2-3
clone_size: NA
d_call: TRBD2
cdr3_aa: CASSLGLAGARDTQYF
cdr3_nt: TGCGCCAGCAGCCTCGGACTAGCGGGGGCCAGAGATACGCAGTATTTT

v_call: TRBV6-1
j_call: TRBJ2-5
clone_size: NA
d_call: TRBD2
cdr3_aa: CASSELAGDSETQYF
cdr3_nt: TGTGCCAGCAGTGAACTAGCGGGAGATTCGGAGACCCAGTACTTC

v_call: TRBV3-1/TRBV3-2
j_call: TRBJ1-6
clone_size: NA
d_call: NA
cdr3_aa: CASSQNPGDSSPLHF
cdr3_nt: TGTGCCAGCAGCCAAAATCCAGGGGATAGTTCACCCCTCCACTTT

v_call: TRBV3-1/TRBV3-2
j_call: TRBJ1-1
clone_size: NA
d_call: NA
cdr3_aa: CASSQDQGTPGEAFF
cdr3_nt: TGTGCCAGCAGCCAAGATCAGGGAACCCCTGGTGAAGCTTTCTTT

v_call: TRBV5-1
j_call: TRBJ1-3
clone_size: NA
d_call: TRBD1
cdr3_aa: CASSGFTGGAGNTIYF
cdr3_nt: TGCGCCAGCAGCGGCTTTACAGGGGGAGCTGGAAACACCATATATTTT

v_call: TRBV5-1
j_call: TRBJ1-1
clone_size: NA
d_call: NA
cdr3_aa: CASSGSGNTEAFF
cdr3_nt: TGCGCCAGCAGCGGATCAGGAAACACTGAAGCTTTCTTT

v_call: TRBV11-2
j_call: TRBJ2-1
clone_size: NA
d_call: NA
cdr3_aa: CASSLVPGHDNEQFF
cdr3_nt: TGTGCCAGCAGCTTAGTGCCGGGACACGACAATGAGCAGTTCTTC

v_call: TRBV19
j_call: TRBJ1-1
clone_size: NA
d_call: NA
cdr3_aa: CASSMSGPMNTEAFF
cdr3_nt: TGTGCCAGTAGTATGTCAGGCCCTATGAACACTGAAGCTTTCTTT

v_call: TRBV7-2
j_call: TRBJ2-5
clone_size: NA
d_call: TRBD1
cdr3_aa: CASSLTPGQGWGETQYF
cdr3_nt: TGTGCCAGCAGCTTAACCCCGGGACAGGGGTGGGGGGAGACCCAGTACTTC

v_call: TRBV7-6
j_call: TRBJ2-7
clone_size: once
d_call: TRBD2
cdr3_aa: CASSPGTSGPYEQYF
cdr3_nt: TGTGCCAGCAGCCCCGGGACTAGCGGACCCTACGAGCAGTACTTC

v_call: TRBV29-1
j_call: TRBJ1-2
clone_size: once
d_call: TRBD1
cdr3_aa: CSVLPGQGYGYTF
cdr3_nt: TGCAGCGTCCTACCGGGACAGGGTTACGGCTACACCTTC

v_call: TRBV21-1
j_call: TRBJ1-5
clone_size: NA
d_call: NA
cdr3_aa: CASFRGRDRGHSNQPQHF
cdr3_nt: TGTGCCAGCTTCCGCGGGAGGGACAGGGGACATAGCAATCAGCCCCAGCATTTT

v_call: TRBV2
j_call: TRBJ1-2
clone_size: NA
d_call: TRBD1
cdr3_aa: CASRAQGSFYGYTF
cdr3_nt: TGTGCCAGCAGAGCACAGGGGAGCTTCTATGGCTACACCTTC

v_call: TRBV7-3
j_call: TRBJ2-5
clone_size: NA
d_call: NA
cdr3_aa: CASSHLGTQYF
cdr3_nt: TGTGCCAGCAGCCACCTCGGGACCCAGTACTTC

v_call: TRBV6-5
j_call: TRBJ2-4
clone_size: NA
d_call: TRBD1
cdr3_aa: CASSYRTGFGNIQYF
cdr3_nt: TGTGCCAGCAGTTACAGGACAGGGTTTGGTAACATTCAGTACTTC

v_call: TRBV2
j_call: TRBJ1-5
clone_size: NA
d_call: TRBD1
cdr3_aa: CASSEEGADNQPQHF
cdr3_nt: TGTGCCAGCAGTGAAGAGGGGGCGGACAATCAGCCCCAGCATTTT

v_call: TRBV7-9
j_call: TRBJ2-1
clone_size: NA
d_call: TRBD2
cdr3_aa: CASSSGPGLASYNEQFF
cdr3_nt: TGTGCCAGCAGCTCCGGTCCGGGACTAGCCTCCTACAATGAGCAGTTCTTC

v_call: TRBV6-1
j_call: TRBJ1-6
clone_size: once
d_call: NA
cdr3_aa: CASSADWSSYNSPLHF
cdr3_nt: TGTGCCAGCAGTGCCGACTGGAGCTCCTATAATTCACCCCTCCACTTT

v_call: TRBV6-4
j_call: TRBJ1-3
clone_size: NA
d_call: NA
cdr3_aa: CATPGLAPRCGNTIYF
cdr3_nt: TGTGCCACTCCAGGGTTGGCCCCCCGCTGTGGAAACACCATATATTTT

v_call: TRBV5-3
j_call: TRBJ1-5
clone_size: NA
d_call: NA
cdr3_aa: CARSPVRGSGRVGDQPQHF
cdr3_nt: TGTGCCAGAAGCCCGGTTCGTGGCAGTGGGAGGGTAGGTGATCAGCCCCAGCATTTT

v_call: TRBV6-4
j_call: TRBJ2-3
clone_size: NA
d_call: TRBD2
cdr3_aa: CASSDSGKLAVTDTQYF
cdr3_nt: TGTGCCAGCAGTGACTCGGGTAAACTAGCGGTCACAGATACGCAGTATTTT

v_call: TRBV15
j_call: TRBJ1-1
clone_size: NA
d_call: TRBD1
cdr3_aa: CATIGDRGTEAFF
cdr3_nt: TGTGCCACCATCGGGGACAGAGGAACTGAAGCTTTCTTT

v_call: TRBV5-6
j_call: TRBJ2-7
clone_size: NA
d_call: TRBD1
cdr3_aa: CASSPRTGGASEQYF
cdr3_nt: TGTGCCAGCAGCCCGCGGACAGGGGGCGCTTCCGAGCAGTACTTC

v_call: TRBV2
j_call: TRBJ2-7
clone_size: NA
d_call: TRBD1
cdr3_aa: CASNSGTATDEQYF
cdr3_nt: TGTGCCAGCAATTCCGGGACAGCAACCGACGAGCAGTACTTC

v_call: TRBV7-9
j_call: TRBJ2-5
clone_size: NA
d_call: NA
cdr3_aa: CASSPMQETQYF
cdr3_nt: TGTGCCAGCAGTCCCATGCAAGAGACCCAGTACTTC